This TCR beta chain was captured in a study of shared clonotypes between healthy human individuals. The germline V gene has CDR1 MNHNS and CDR2 SASEGT. V lost 1 base, J lost 9 bases, and 19 bases lay in between. The CDR3 sequence is 16 residues long. TCRdb's copy holds only in-frame clones and misses some; the assay was immunoSEQ multiplex PCR. The table has approximately 2.1 million clones, 93% seen once; the top ten hold about 0.41%. This chain uses TRBV6-1 with TRBJ2-1, with D perhaps TRBD1 or TRBD2 (6 bases each). Sequenced input: naive CD4+ T cells from PBMCs. Sample subset: CD45RA+ positively selected. The clonotype was recovered from a man younger than 35 in good health. Some clones in this sample may be carry-over from other donors' samples. The CDR3 loop is CASSEDRGLLSGEQFF. CDR3 DNA sequence: TGTGCCAGCAGTGAAGATCGGGGGCTCCTCTCAGGTGAGCAGTTCTTC.